This T cell receptor (beta chain) was sequenced during a study of blood T cell repertoires in COVID-19. The CDR3 has 13 amino acids. CDR1 is MNHEY and CDR2 is SVGEGT in the germline V gene. The trim removed 6 bases at V and 5 bases at J, leaving 6 bases unmatched. Here immunoSEQ multiplex PCR was the method, and the copy in TCRdb shows in-frame clones only, minus some. The table records around 42,000 clones, just under 80% of them present only once. The gene calls are TRBV6-2 or TRBV6-3 and TRBJ1-1; TRBD1 matches at 7 bases. The sequencing sample was made of peripheral blood. This receptor was identified in an elderly man with active or convalescent COVID-19. The DNA for the CDR3 is TGTGCCAGCAGCCTTACAGGGGAGACTGAAGCTTTCTTT. Translation gives CASSLTGETEAFF.